Presented here are 27 T cell receptor beta chains from one specimen sequenced in a study of shared clonotypes between healthy human individuals. Using immunoSEQ multiplex PCR, the repertoire was profiled, and TCRdb retains in-frame clones only, with some absent. The sample consists of some 200,000 clones, over 85% of them appearing once. The sample comprised naive CD4+ T cells sorted from blood. As to subset: CD45RA+ positively selected. These receptors came from a woman aged 25-40 years in good health.

This clone has just one count. The chain employs TRBV28 and TRBJ2-2, with 7 nucleotides matching TRBD1. With 6 bases clipped from V and 1 base from J, the junction kept 8 bases outside the gene matches. Germline V lookup: CDR1 MDHEN, CDR2 SYDVKM. This CDR3 is built from 16 residues. The DNA of the CDR3 is TGTGCCAGCAGCCCCTGGGGGACAGAGAACACCGGGGAGCTGTTTTTT. Translating it yields CASSPWGTENTGELFF.

The rearrangement uses TRBV7-2 and TRBJ1-6, with D hard to call. In germline, CDR1 is SGHTA, CDR2 FQGNSA. With 4 bases removed from V and 7 bases from J, the gap between germline ends came to 14 bases. This CDR3 is built from 15 residues. The CDR3 DNA follows: TGTGCCAGCAGCTCAGAGGCGGTGGGGAATTCACCCCTCCACTTT. It codes for CASSSEAVGNSPLHF. The complete variable domain, with remaining parts taken from reference TRBV7-2 and TRBJ1-6, reads GAGVSQSPSNKVTEKGKDVELRCDPISGHTALYWYRQSLGQGLEFLIYFQGNSAPDKSGLPSDRFSAERTGGSVSTLTIQRTQQEDSAVYLCASSSEAVGNSPLHFGNGTRLTVT.

This clone is a singleton in its sample. The V and J genes are TRBV5-1 and TRBJ2-7; 7 bases align to TRBD1. V shed 4 bases, J shed 2 bases, and the junction held 9 bases outside the gene matches. Germline values: CDR1 SGHRS, CDR2 YFSETQ. The CDR3 contains 15 residues. The CDR3 nucleotides are TGCGCCAGCAGCCTTGACAGGGCCTGGACCTACGAGCAGTACTTC. This translates into CASSLDRAWTYEQYF.

The chain employs TRBV14 and TRBJ2-2; tentative D call: TRBD1 (5 bases). The length of the CDR3 is 13 residues. Trimming removed 4 bases at V and 5 bases at J, with 8 bases between. Germline V gene lookup returns CDR1 SGHDN and CDR2 FVKESK. CDR3 DNA sequence: TGTGCCAGCAGCCGACAGCGTACCGGGGAGCTGTTTTTT. Its translation is CASSRQRTGELFF.

The chain links TRBV4-2 to TRBJ2-5; 8 bases map to TRBD1. The length of the CDR3 is 16 residues. Germline V CDR1 and CDR2: LGHNA, YNFKEQ. The V and J ends lost 2 bases and 4 bases, in that order; junction bases with no gene match: 9. The CDR3 nucleotides read TGTGCCAGCAGCCAAAGGGGACAGGATTGGGTAGAGACCCAGTACTTC. Residues: CASSQRGQDWVETQYF.

The chain recombines TRBV5-6 with TRBJ2-1; a possible D gene is TRBD2 (6 bases). Germline V CDR1 and CDR2: SGHDT, YYEEEE. Trimming removed 4 bases from V and 4 bases from J, with 15 bases in between. The CDR3 length is 15 residues. The CDR3 sequence: CASSLRPGGYNEQFF. CDR3 DNA sequence: TGTGCCAGCAGCCTGCGGCCTGGGGGGTACAATGAGCAGTTCTTC.

The chain uses TRBV11-2 and TRBJ2-7; maybe TRBD1 (7 bases). CDR3 length: 11 amino acids. Germline V lookup: CDR1 SGHAT, CDR2 FQNNGV. Trimming pared 1 base from V and 12 bases from J, leaving 10 bases between. In DNA form, the CDR3 reads TGTGCCAGCAGCTTAGGACAGGGACTGTACTTC. This sequence encodes CASSLGQGLYF.

The CDR3 region is CASSPQGAGNTDTQYF. CDR3 bases: TGTGCCAGCTCACCACAGGGGGCTGGGAACACAGATACGCAGTATTTT. The V and J genes are TRBV18 and TRBJ2-3; 7 nucleotides agree with TRBD1. The J segment lost 2 bases and the V segment lost 1 base, leaving 6 bases of the junction unmatched. The length of the CDR3 is 16 residues. Germline V gives CDR1 KGHSH, CDR2 LQKENI.

J is TRBJ2-7 and V is TRBV5-1; 7 bases are shared with TRBD1. The germline gives CDR1 SGHRS, CDR2 YFSETQ. The CDR3 is 14 amino acids. V lost 0 bases, J lost 4 bases, and 4 bases stayed unmatched. CDR3 nucleotides: TGCGCCAGCAGCTTGGGACAGGGCGTATACGAGCAGTACTTC. This gives the protein CASSLGQGVYEQYF. The full variable domain, rest sourced from reference TRBV5-1 and TRBJ2-7, is KAGVTQTPRYLIKTRGQQVTLSCSPISGHRSVSWYQQTPGQGLQFLFEYFSETQRNKGNFPGRFSGRQFSNSRSEMNVSTLELGDSALYLCASSLGQGVYEQYFGPGTRLTVT.

The chain carries TRBV7-2 and TRBJ2-5, with D perhaps TRBD2 (7 bases). The last part of the DNA fits TRBJ2-7 better; the J call may be wrong. CDR3 length equals 14 residues. Germline V gene data show CDR1 as SGHTA and CDR2 as FQGNSA. The CDR3 nucleotides read TGTGCCAGTCGGGGGGCGGAGGTATCCTACGAGCAGTACTTC. Protein: CASRGAEVSYEQYF.

This clone was detected once. The rearrangement uses TRBV4-1 and TRBJ2-7; 8 nucleotides align to TRBD2. This CDR3 has 17 residues. Germline V lookup: CDR1 MGHRA, CDR2 YSYEKL. V shed 1 base, J shed 3 bases, and the junction held 11 bases outside the gene matches. CDR3 residues: CASSQGRLTSEGYEQYF. In DNA, the CDR3 is TGCGCCAGCAGCCAAGGACGACTGACTAGCGAAGGCTACGAGCAGTACTTC.

This chain uses TRBV5-1 with TRBJ2-2; D might be TRBD1 or TRBD2, each matching 5 bases. The CDR3 loop spans 16 amino acids. Germline CDR1 SGHRS, CDR2 YFSETQ. The V and J ends lost 5 bases and 1 base respectively, with 15 bases between them. Here the CDR3 reads CASRGTETENTGELFF. DNA for the CDR3: TGCGCCAGCAGAGGGACGGAAACTGAGAACACCGGGGAGCTGTTTTTT.

The chain joins TRBV19 to TRBJ2-7; D gene unclear. The CDR3 spans 16 residues. The V gene lost 3 bases and the J gene lost 0 bases, with 15 bases spanning the gap. Germline assignment: CDR1 LNHDA and CDR2 SQIVND (reference sequence). The CDR3 DNA reads as TGTGCCAGTAGTATTCGCGGCGTGTTGAGCTCCTACGAGCAGTACTTC. Translated: CASSIRGVLSSYEQYF. Using reference TRBV19 and TRBJ2-7 for the parts outside the CDR3, the full variable domain is DGGITQSPKYLFRKEGQNVTLSCEQNLNHDAMYWYRQDPGQGLRLIYYSQIVNDFQKGDIAEGYSVSREKKESFPLTVTSAQKNPTAFYLCASSIRGVLSSYEQYFGPGTRLTVT.

V gene TRBV18 combines with J gene TRBJ1-2; no definite D call. The CDR3 runs to 12 residues. Trimming took 4 bases from V and 5 from J, leaving 8 bases between them. The germline CDR1 and CDR2 sequences are KGHSH and LQKENI. The CDR3 nucleotides are TGTGCCAGCTCACAGACACCTTATGGCTACACCTTC. This codes for CASSQTPYGYTF.

The rearrangement uses TRBV27 and TRBJ2-5; 11 bases line up with TRBD1. The tail of the sequence fits TRBJ2-7 better, so the J call may be wrong. The germline V gene encodes CDR1 MNHEY and CDR2 SMNVEV (reference sequence). The CDR3 is 15 residues long. CDR3 region: CASSVPGTGGYEQYF. DNA for the CDR3: TGTGCCAGCAGTGTACCCGGGACAGGGGGCTACGAGCAGTACTTC.

V is TRBV2 and J is TRBJ2-7, with 11 nucleotides matching TRBD2. Per germline, CDR1 SNHLY and CDR2 FYNNEI. The CDR3 has 15 residues. V lost 4 bases, J lost 3 bases, and 5 bases stayed unmatched. Here the CDR3 reads CASSVRLAGIYEQYF. CDR3 DNA: TGTGCCAGCAGTGTTCGACTAGCGGGAATCTACGAGCAGTACTTC.

The chain recombines TRBV9 with TRBJ2-2; 7 bases line up with TRBD1. V gave up 3 bases and J gave up 3 bases; unmatched junction bases: 5. The CDR3 runs 15 residues. Germline CDR1 and CDR2: SGDLS and YYNGEE. The chain's CDR3 is CASSEDRVYTGELFF. CDR3 nucleotides: TGTGCCAGCAGCGAAGACAGGGTTTACACCGGGGAGCTGTTTTTT.

The chain uses TRBV5-1 and TRBJ2-2, with D perhaps matching TRBD1 (5 bases). Trimming took 5 bases from V and 7 from J, leaving 15 bases between them. This CDR3 spans 14 amino acids. Germline CDR1 SGHRS, CDR2 YFSETQ. This CDR3 is CASSVGRDSGELFF. The CDR3 DNA sequence: TGCGCCAGCAGTGTTGGCAGGGATAGCGGGGAGCTGTTTTTT.

The rearrangement links TRBV28 to TRBJ1-2; D is undetermined. With 1 base removed from V and 3 bases from J, the gap between germline ends came to 9 bases. The CDR3 spans 14 residues. The germline gives CDR1 MDHEN, CDR2 SYDVKM. The CDR3 reads CASSLYQEHYGYTF. CDR3 nucleotide sequence: TGTGCCAGCAGTTTATACCAGGAACACTATGGCTACACCTTC.

This clone has ten or more counts. The V call is TRBV7-9, the J call TRBJ1-3; TRBD1 matches 7 bases. This CDR3 has 16 residues. The J segment lost 0 bases and the V segment lost 5 bases, leaving 7 bases of the junction unmatched. Germline CDR1 reads SEHNR; CDR2 reads FQNEAQ (reference sequence). In DNA, the CDR3 is TGTGCCAGCAGCGCTAGCTGGACAGGCTCTGGAAACACCATATATTTT. This sequence encodes CASSASWTGSGNTIYF.

The V and J genes are TRBV27 and TRBJ1-5; weak D call: TRBD1 (5 bases). Germline CDR1 is MNHEY and CDR2 is SMNVEV (reference sequence). The CDR3 totals 16 residues. V gave up 0 bases and J gave up 4 bases, with 13 bases separating them. The DNA for the CDR3 is TGTGCCAGCAGTTTATCATGGAGGGACGGTAATCAGCCCCAGCATTTT. Translated, it gives CASSLSWRDGNQPQHF.

V is TRBV19 and J is TRBJ2-1; TRBD2 matches 7 bases. This CDR3 comprises 14 residues. V lost 5 bases to trimming and J lost 5 bases; unmatched junction nucleotides: 6. The germline V gene has CDR1 LNHDA and CDR2 SQIVND (reference sequence). As DNA, the CDR3 is TGTGCCAGTAGTCTAGCGGTTATAAACAATGAGCAGTTCTTC. Translating gives CASSLAVINNEQFF.

The chain joins TRBV9 to TRBJ2-3, with D unresolved. CDR3 size: 15 residues. Germline V lookup: CDR1 SGDLS, CDR2 YYNGEE. The V end lost 0 bases, the J end lost 0 bases, and 8 bases lay between the germline ends. CDR3 DNA sequence: TGTGCCAGCAGCGTAGAGATGTGGAGCACAGATACGCAGTATTTT. Amino acid sequence: CASSVEMWSTDTQYF. Variable domain in full (rest from reference TRBV9 and TRBJ2-3): DSGVTQTPKHLITATGQRVTLRCSPRSGDLSVYWYQQSLDQGLQFLIQYYNGEERAKGNILERFSAQQFPDLHSELNLSSLELGDSALYFCASSVEMWSTDTQYFGPGTRLTVL.

The V gene is TRBV27, the J gene TRBJ2-5, with D uncertain. CDR3 length: 13 amino acids. Germline assignment: CDR1 MNHEY and CDR2 SMNVEV (reference sequence). V was pared by 2 bases and J by 1 base, with 5 bases between. The CDR3 nucleotides are TGTGCCAGCAGTTTAGGGGTCCAAGAGACCCAGTACTTC. Translated: CASSLGVQETQYF.

A word on this clone: Its ends do not fully match the called genes, so a read error is possible. This chain joins TRBV7-9 and TRBJ2-7, with a tentative D call TRBD2 (5 bases). In germline, CDR1 is SEHNR, CDR2 FQNEAQ (reference sequence). CDR3 length: 16 residues. The CDR3 loop is CASSLVRGRRRYFQNF. CDR3 DNA sequence: TGTGCCAGCAGCTTAGTTCGGGGTCGACGGCGGTACTTCCAAAACTTC.

The chain uses TRBV7-5 and TRBJ2-5; TRBD2, the table's D call, was not compared with the DNA. TRBV7-5 is labeled a pseudogene. CDR3 size: 16 residues. The CDR3: CVRSNPGGLAQETQYF. The CDR3 DNA follows: TGTGTCAGAAGCAATCCCGGGGGACTAGCCCAAGAGACCCAGTACTTC.

The gene calls are TRBV27 and TRBJ1-2; the match to TRBD1 covers 8 bases. CDR1 is MNHEY, CDR2 SMNVEV, per germline (reference sequence). V gave up 3 bases and J gave up 5 bases; unmatched junction bases: 8. The CDR3 extends over 15 amino acids. CDR3: CASSFFTGGFYGYTF. The CDR3 DNA reads TGTGCCAGCAGTTTTTTTACAGGGGGATTTTATGGCTACACCTTC.